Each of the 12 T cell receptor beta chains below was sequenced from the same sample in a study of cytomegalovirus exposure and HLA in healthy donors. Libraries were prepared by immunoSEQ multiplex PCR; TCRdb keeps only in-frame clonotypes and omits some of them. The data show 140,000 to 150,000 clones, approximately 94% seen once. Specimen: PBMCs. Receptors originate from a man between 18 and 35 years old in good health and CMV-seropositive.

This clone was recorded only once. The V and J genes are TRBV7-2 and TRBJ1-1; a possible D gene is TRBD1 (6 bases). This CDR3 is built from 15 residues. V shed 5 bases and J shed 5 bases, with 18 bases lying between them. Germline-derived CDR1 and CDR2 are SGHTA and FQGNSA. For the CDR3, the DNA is TGTGCCAGCAGCCCCCGGTCAGGGGTGGTGACTGAAGCTTTCTTT. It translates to CASSPRSGVVTEAFF.

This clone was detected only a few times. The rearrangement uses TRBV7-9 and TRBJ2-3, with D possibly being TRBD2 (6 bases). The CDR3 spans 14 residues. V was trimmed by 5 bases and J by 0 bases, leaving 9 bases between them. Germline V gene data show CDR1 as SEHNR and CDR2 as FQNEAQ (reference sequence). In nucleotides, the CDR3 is TGTGCCAGCAGCGCTAGCGTTAGCACAGATACGCAGTATTTT. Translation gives CASSASVSTDTQYF.

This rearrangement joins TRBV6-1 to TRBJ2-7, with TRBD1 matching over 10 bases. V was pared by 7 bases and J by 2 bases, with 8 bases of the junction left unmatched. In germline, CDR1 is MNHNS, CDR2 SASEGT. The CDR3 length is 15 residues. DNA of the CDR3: TGTGCCAGCACCCGCGGGGACAGGGGTACCTACGAGCAGTACTTC. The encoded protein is CASTRGDRGTYEQYF.

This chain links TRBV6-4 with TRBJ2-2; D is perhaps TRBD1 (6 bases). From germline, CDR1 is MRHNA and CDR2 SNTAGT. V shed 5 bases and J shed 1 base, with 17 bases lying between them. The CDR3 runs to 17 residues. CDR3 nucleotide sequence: TGTGCCAGCAGTCCAACCGGGACACCATTGAACACCGGGGAGCTGTTTTTT. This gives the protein CASSPTGTPLNTGELFF.

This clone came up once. The CDR3 loop reads CASSVGQVFISVPETQYF. The CDR3 bases are TGTGCCAGCAGTGTCGGACAGGTCTTTATCTCGGTTCCAGAGACCCAGTACTTC. V gene TRBV2 combines with J gene TRBJ2-5, with 7 nucleotides matching TRBD1. The CDR3 is made up of 18 amino acids. The V segment lost 4 bases and the J segment 4 bases; nucleotides outside the gene matches: 18. Germline V gives CDR1 SNHLY, CDR2 FYNNEI.

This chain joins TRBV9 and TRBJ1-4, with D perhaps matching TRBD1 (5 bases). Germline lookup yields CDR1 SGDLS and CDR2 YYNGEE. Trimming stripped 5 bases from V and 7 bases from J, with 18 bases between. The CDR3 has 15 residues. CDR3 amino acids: CASSPAQGFGEKLFF. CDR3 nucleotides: TGTGCCAGCAGTCCGGCCCAGGGCTTCGGTGAAAAACTGTTTTTT.

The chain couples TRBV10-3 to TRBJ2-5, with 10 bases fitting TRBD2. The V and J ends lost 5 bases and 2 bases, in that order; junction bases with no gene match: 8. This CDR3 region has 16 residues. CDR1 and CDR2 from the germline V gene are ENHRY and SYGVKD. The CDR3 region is CAISPSAGGLQETQYF. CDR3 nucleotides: TGTGCCATCAGTCCATCAGCGGGAGGGCTACAAGAGACCCAGTACTTC.

CDR3: CASSVTAVPGELFF. CDR3 nucleotides: TGTGCCAGCAGTGTTACAGCCGTCCCCGGGGAGCTGTTTTTT. This chain connects TRBV6-1 to TRBJ2-2; D is unresolved. The CDR3 has 14 residues. Trimming pared 4 bases from V and 6 bases from J, leaving 12 bases between. Germline V CDR1 and CDR2: MNHNS, SASEGT.

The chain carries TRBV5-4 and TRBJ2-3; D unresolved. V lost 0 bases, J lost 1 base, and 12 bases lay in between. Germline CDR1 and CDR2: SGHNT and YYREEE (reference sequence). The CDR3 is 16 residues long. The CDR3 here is CASSLAARWGTDTQYF. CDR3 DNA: TGTGCCAGCAGCTTGGCCGCGAGGTGGGGCACAGATACGCAGTATTTT.

CDR3 bases: TGTGCCAGCCGAGGAGGCGGTCAGCCCCAGCATTTT. Its translation: CASRGGGQPQHF. V usage is TRBV28 and J usage is TRBJ1-5; unclear D gene. The germline gives CDR1 MDHEN, CDR2 SYDVKM. The V end was cut by 8 bases, the J end by 6 bases, with 11 bases between. The CDR3 covers 12 residues.

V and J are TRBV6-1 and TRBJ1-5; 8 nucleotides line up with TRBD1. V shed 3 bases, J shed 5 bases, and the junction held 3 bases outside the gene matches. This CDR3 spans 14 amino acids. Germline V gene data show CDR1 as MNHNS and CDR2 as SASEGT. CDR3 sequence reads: CASSDSGGYQPQHF. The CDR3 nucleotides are TGTGCCAGCAGTGATTCAGGGGGCTATCAGCCCCAGCATTTT.

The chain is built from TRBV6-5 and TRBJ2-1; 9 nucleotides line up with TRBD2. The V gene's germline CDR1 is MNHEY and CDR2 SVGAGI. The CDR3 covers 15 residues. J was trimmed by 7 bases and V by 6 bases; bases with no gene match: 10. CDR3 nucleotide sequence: TGTGCCAGCAGCCGAAGACTAGCGGACTCGAATGAGCAGTTCTTC. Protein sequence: CASSRRLADSNEQFF.